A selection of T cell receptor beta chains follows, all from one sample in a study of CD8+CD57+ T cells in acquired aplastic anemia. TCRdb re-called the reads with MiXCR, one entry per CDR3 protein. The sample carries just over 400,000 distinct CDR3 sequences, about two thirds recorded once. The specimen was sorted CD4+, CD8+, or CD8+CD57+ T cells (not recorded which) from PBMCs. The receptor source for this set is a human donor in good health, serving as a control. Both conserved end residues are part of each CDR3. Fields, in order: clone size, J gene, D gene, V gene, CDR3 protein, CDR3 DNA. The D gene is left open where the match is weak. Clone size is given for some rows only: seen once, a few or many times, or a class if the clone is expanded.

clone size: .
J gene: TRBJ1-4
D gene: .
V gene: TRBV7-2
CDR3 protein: CASSSATNTGELFFF
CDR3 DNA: TGTGCCAGCAGCTCGGCTACGAACACCGGGGAGCTGTTTTTTTTT

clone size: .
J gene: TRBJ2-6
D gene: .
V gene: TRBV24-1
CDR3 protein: CATASRRDSGANVLTF
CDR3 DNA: TGTGCCACCGCGAGTCGGAGGGACTCTGGGGCCAACGTCCTGACTTTC

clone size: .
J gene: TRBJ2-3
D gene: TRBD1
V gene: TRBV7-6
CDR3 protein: CASSLRGREEQYYF
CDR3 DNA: TGTGCCAGCAGCCTAAGGGGGCGAGAAGAGCAGTACTATTTT

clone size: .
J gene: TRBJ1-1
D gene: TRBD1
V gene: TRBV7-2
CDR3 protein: CASSQGDYRGATEAFF
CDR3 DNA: TGTGCCAGCAGCCAGGGAGATTACAGGGGTGCTACTGAAGCTTTCTTT

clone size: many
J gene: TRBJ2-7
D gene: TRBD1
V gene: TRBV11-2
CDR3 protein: CASSPTGGTYEQYF
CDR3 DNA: TGTGCCAGCAGCCCGACAGGGGGGACCTACGAGCAGTACTTC

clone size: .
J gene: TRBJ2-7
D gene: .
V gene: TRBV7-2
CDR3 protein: CASSFGTGATQYFF
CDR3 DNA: .

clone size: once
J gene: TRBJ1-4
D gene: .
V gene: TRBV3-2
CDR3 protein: CASSQGRGTNEKLFF
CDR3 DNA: TGTGCCAGCAGCCAAGGTCGGGGAACTAATGAAAAACTGTTTTTT

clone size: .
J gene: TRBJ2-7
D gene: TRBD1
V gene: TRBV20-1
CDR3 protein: CSAKSPGQDKQYF
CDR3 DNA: TGCAGTGCTAAAAGCCCGGGACAGGACAAGCAGTACTTC

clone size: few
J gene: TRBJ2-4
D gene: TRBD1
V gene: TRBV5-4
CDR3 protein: CASSKQGTAKNIQYF
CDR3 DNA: TGTGCCAGCAGCAAACAGGGGACGGCCAAAAACATTCAGTACTTC

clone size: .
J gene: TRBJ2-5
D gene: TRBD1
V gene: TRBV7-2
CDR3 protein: CASSLDRIYGAGAQYF
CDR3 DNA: TGTGCCAGCAGCTTGGACAGGATCTATGGGGCTGGGGCCCAGTACTTC

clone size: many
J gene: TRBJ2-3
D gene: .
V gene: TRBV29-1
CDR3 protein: CSAAGLDATDTQYF
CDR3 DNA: TGCAGCGCAGCGGGCCTAGATGCCACAGATACGCAGTATTTT

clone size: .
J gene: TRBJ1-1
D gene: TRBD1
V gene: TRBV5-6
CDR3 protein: CASSLDRDLNTEAFF
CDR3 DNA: TGTGCCAGCAGCCTGGACAGGGACCTGAACACTGAAGCTTTCTTT

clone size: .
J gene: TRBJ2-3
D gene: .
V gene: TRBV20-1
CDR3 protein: CSARVWVVLRSDTQYF
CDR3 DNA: TGCAGTGCTAGAGTCTGGGTCGTACTCAGGTCAGATACGCAGTATTTT

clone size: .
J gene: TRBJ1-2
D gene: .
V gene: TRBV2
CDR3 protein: CASSTDGEGFNF
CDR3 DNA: TGTGCCAGCAGCACGGACGGGGAGGGCTTCAATTTT

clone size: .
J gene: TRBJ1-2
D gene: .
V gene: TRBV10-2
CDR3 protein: CASSEWRAGYTF
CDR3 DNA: TGCGCCAGCAGTGAGTGGAGGGCTGGCTACACCTTC

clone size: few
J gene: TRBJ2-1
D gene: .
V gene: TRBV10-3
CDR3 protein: CAISEKSSYNEQFF
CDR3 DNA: TGTGCCATCAGTGAAAAGAGCTCCTACAATGAGCAGTTCTTC

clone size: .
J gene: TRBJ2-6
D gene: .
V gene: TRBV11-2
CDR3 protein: CASSQDWSWGANVLTF
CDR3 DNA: TGTGCCAGCAGCCAAGATTGGTCGTGGGGGGCCAACGTCCTGACTTTC

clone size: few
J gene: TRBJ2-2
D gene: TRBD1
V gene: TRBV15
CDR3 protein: CATSRGSAGGSVELFF
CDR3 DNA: TGTGCCACCAGCAGAGGATCGGCAGGGGGCTCAGTGGAGCTGTTTTTT

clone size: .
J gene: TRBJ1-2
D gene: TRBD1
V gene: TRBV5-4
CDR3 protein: CASSFNGGTGDYGYTF
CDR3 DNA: TGTGCCAGCAGCTTCAACGGGGGGACAGGCGACTATGGCTACACCTTC

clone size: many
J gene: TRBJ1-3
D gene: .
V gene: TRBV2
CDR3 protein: CASTRQRLFSGNTIYF
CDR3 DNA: TGTGCCAGCACACGACAGCGACTCTTCTCTGGAAACACCATATATTTT

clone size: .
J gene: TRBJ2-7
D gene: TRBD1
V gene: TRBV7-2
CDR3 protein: CASSWRAGTVNEQYF
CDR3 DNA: TGTGCCAGCAGCTGGAGAGCCGGGACAGTAAACGAGCAGTACTTC

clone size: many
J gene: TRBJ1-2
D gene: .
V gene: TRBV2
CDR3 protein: CASRDTGTGQGYTF
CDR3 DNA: TGTGCCAGCAGGGACACCGGGACCGGGCAGGGCTACACCTTC

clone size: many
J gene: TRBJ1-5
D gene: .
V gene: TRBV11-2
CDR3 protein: CASSSSLQPQHF
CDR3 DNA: TGTGCCAGCAGCTCCTCCTTACAGCCCCAGCATTTT

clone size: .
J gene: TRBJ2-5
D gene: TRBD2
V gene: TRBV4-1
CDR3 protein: CASSFPGLLQETQYF
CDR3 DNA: TGCGCCAGCAGTTTTCCGGGACTACTCCAAGAGACCCAGTACTTC